The rows below give T cell receptor beta chains drawn from one sample of a study of spatial heterogeneity in lung cancer. MiXCR, run by TCRdb on the 5' RACE reads, gives a single entry per CDR3 protein. The sample lists more than 80,000 distinct CDR3 sequences, 10% to 15% occurring once. This specimen consisted of PBMCs, obtained at surgery. These receptors all stem from a male donor with early-stage non-small cell lung cancer. CDR3s include the opening cysteine and the closing phenylalanine or tryptophan. A D gene is named only where the DNA matches it firmly. Clone size is shown for a subset of rows, as once, few, many or a class of expanded clone.

>.|TRBJ1-1|TRBV10-3|.
CAISESGEGAEAFF
TGTGCCATCAGTGAGTCGGGCGAGGGGGCTGAAGCTTTCTTT
>.|TRBJ2-1|TRBV7-2|.
CASSQRSLSYNEQFF
TGTGCCAGCAGCCAAAGATCACTATCCTACAATGAGCAGTTCTTC
>few|TRBJ2-3|TRBV6-2/TRBV6-3|TRBD1
CASSNRDRSTDTQYF
TGTGCCAGCAGTAACCGGGACAGGAGCACAGATACGCAGTATTTT
>.|TRBJ2-5|TRBV21-1|.
CASSKSTSGRDRETQYF
TGTGCCAGCAGCAAATCTACTAGCGGGAGGGATAGGGAGACCCAGTACTTC
>.|TRBJ1-3|TRBV7-9|.
CASIPLSSGNTIYF
TGTGCCAGCATCCCTTTGAGCTCTGGAAACACCATATATTTT
>few|TRBJ2-5|TRBV30|TRBD2
CAWKSSGGETQYF
TGTGCCTGGAAATCTAGCGGGGGAGAGACCCAGTACTTC
>many|TRBJ1-1|TRBV10-3|TRBD1
CAISPQGQGVSTEAFF
TGTGCCATCAGTCCCCAGGGACAGGGGGTTAGCACTGAAGCTTTCTTT
>few|TRBJ1-1|TRBV5-1|.
CASSLQVPNTEAFF
TGCGCCAGCAGCTTACAGGTGCCGAACACTGAAGCTTTCTTT
>.|TRBJ1-3|TRBV20-1|TRBD1
CSARDYRGTGAPAGNTIYF
TGCAGTGCTAGAGACTACAGGGGCACAGGGGCCCCCGCTGGAAACACCATATATTTT
>few|TRBJ1-3|TRBV7-8|.
CASSPAGNTIYF
TGTGCCAGCAGCCCCGCTGGAAACACCATATATTTT
>many|TRBJ2-7|TRBV7-9|TRBD1
CASRGQGVYEQYF
TGTGCCAGCCGGGGACAGGGGGTTTACGAGCAGTACTTC
>many|TRBJ2-2|TRBV11-2|.
CASSFGGAHTGELFF
TGTGCCAGCAGCTTTGGGGGGGCTCACACCGGGGAGCTGTTTTTT
>.|TRBJ1-1|TRBV7-9|.
CASSLYFTEAFF
TGTGCCAGCAGCTTATACTTCACTGAAGCTTTCTTT
>.|TRBJ1-2|TRBV7-2|TRBD1
CASSLWKTGSYGYTF
TGTGCCAGCAGCTTATGGAAGACAGGGAGCTATGGCTACACCTTC
>.|TRBJ2-2|TRBV4-1|TRBD1
CASSQAGTANTGELFF
TGCGCCAGCAGCCAGGCCGGGACAGCGAACACCGGGGAGCTGTTTTTT
>.|TRBJ2-5|TRBV15|.
CATSRGHEKETQYF
TGTGCCACCAGCAGAGGCCACGAGAAAGAGACCCAGTACTTC
>many|TRBJ1-1|TRBV7-8|.
CASSLEGPGATEAFF
TGTGCCAGCAGCTTAGAAGGCCCAGGGGCCACTGAAGCTTTCTTT
>many|TRBJ2-5|TRBV24-1|.
CATSASGGPQETQYF
TGTGCCACCAGTGCGTCCGGGGGGCCTCAAGAGACCCAGTACTTC
>.|TRBJ2-2|TRBV5-1|.
CASSFEVANTGELFF
TGCGCCAGCAGCTTCGAGGTCGCGAACACCGGGGAGCTGTTTTTT
>few|TRBJ1-6|TRBV3-1|TRBD1
CASTTTRTGAFAPLHF
TGTGCCAGCACCACAACCCGGACAGGGGCCTTTGCACCCCTCCACTTT
>.|TRBJ2-3|TRBV5-4|TRBD2
CASSLGSGRGTDTQYF
TGTGCCAGCAGCTTGGGGAGCGGGAGAGGAACAGATACGCAGTATTTT
>many|TRBJ2-7|TRBV6-1|.
CASRNPGLNYEQYF
TGTGCCAGCAGAAACCCGGGACTCAACTACGAGCAGTACTTC
>few|TRBJ2-3|TRBV3-1|.
CASSGSRDLPQYF
TGTGCCAGCAGCGGAAGTCGGGACCTACCGCAGTATTTT
>.|TRBJ2-1|TRBV7-3|.
CASSLTVKLGYNEQFF
TGTGCCAGCAGCTTAACGGTGAAACTCGGCTACAATGAGCAGTTCTTC
>.|TRBJ2-7|TRBV20-1|.
CSASPLDSSYEQYF
TGCAGTGCTAGCCCCCTCGACAGTTCCTACGAGCAGTACTTC
>few|TRBJ1-5|TRBV6-2/TRBV6-3|TRBD1
CASSLQTGKHQPQHF
TGTGCCAGCAGTTTACAGACAGGGAAGCATCAGCCCCAGCATTTT
>few|TRBJ2-3|TRBV28|.
CASSFQSTDTQYF
TGTGCCAGCAGTTTCCAGAGCACAGATACGCAGTATTTT
>many|TRBJ1-5|TRBV28|.
CASSRTPLGNQPQHF
TGTGCCAGCAGTCGGACGCCTTTAGGGAATCAGCCCCAGCATTTT
>.|TRBJ2-1|TRBV7-9|TRBD2
CASSSGLAGEQFF
TGTGCCAGCAGCTCGGGACTAGCTGGTGAGCAGTTCTTC
>.|TRBJ2-6|TRBV30|.
CAWSRQAAGANVLTF
TGTGCCTGGAGTCGACAGGCAGCTGGGGCCAACGTCCTGACTTTC
>few|TRBJ2-7|TRBV20-1|.
CSSLIAGRDYEQYF
TGCAGTTCTTTAATTGCTGGGAGAGACTACGAGCAGTACTTC
>many|TRBJ1-1|TRBV29-1|.
CSQIRDPNTEAFF
TGCAGCCAAATCCGGGACCCGAACACTGAAGCTTTCTTT